The 19 T cell receptor beta chains listed next were all sequenced from one sample in a study of T-cell reconstitution after alpha-beta-depleted transplantation in children (dated by TCRdb to the mid-2010s). The sample's treatment or condition label, decoded: allogeneic hematopoietic cell transplantation with graft depleted of TCRalphabeta T cells and CD19 B cells. Libraries were built with PCR. Sequenced on an Illumina HiSeq 2500. Molecular barcoding was employed in the preparation of TCR libraries, with unique molecular identifiers being used to normalize TCRbeta repertoire quantification. The raw public data were reprocessed by TCRdb itself: fastp quality trimming at Q25, MiXCR clonotype calling, in-frame beta chains only. Rows are combined by CDR3 protein, so each entry shows the most common genes and DNA. This sample is represented by over 150,000 distinct CDR3 sequences; approximately 6.9% of them were singletons. The top ten clones comprise 5% to 6.5% of the sample.

The sequences come from PBMCs, collected before TCRalphabeta/CD19-depleted stem cell transplant. The origin of the receptors is a boy between 2 and 10 years old with acute lymphoblastic leukemia, due to receive a stem cell transplant.

This clonotype was counted ten times or more. The genes are TRBV4-2 and TRBJ2-7; D perhaps matches TRBD2 (6 bases). V was clipped by 1 base and J by 3 bases, with 10 bases between them. Germline CDR1 LGHNA, CDR2 YNFKEQ. There are 14 residues in the CDR3. This CDR3 reads CASSQGSGDYEQYF. The DNA for the CDR3 is TGTGCCAGCAGCCAAGGATCGGGGGACTACGAGCAGTACTTC.

This clonotype was counted at least ten times. J is TRBJ2-3 and V is TRBV5-4; D is ambiguous. CDR3 length equals 13 residues. Trimming cost V 0 bases and J 6 bases, with 8 bases left between them. Germline V gene data show CDR1 as SGHNT and CDR2 as YYREEE (reference sequence). The CDR3 nucleotides are TGTGCCAGCAGCTTGGGTGGTTGGGATACGCAGTATTTT. Protein sequence: CASSLGGWDTQYF.

This clonotype was picked up many times. This sequence joins TRBV28 and TRBJ2-7, with D unclear. The germline gives CDR1 MDHEN, CDR2 SYDVKM. The CDR3 length is 12 residues. V was cut by 5 bases and J by 3 bases, with 8 bases left in between. DNA of the CDR3: TGTGCCAGCAGTCCCACTCACTACGAGCAGTACTTC. Translation: CASSPTHYEQYF.

This clonotype was found a few times. This rearrangement joins TRBV12-3 or TRBV12-4 to TRBJ1-3, with D possibly being TRBD1 (5 bases). V was cut by 3 bases and J by 6 bases, with 15 bases left in between. The CDR3 is made up of 15 amino acids. The CDR3 sequence is CASSLVGQGANTIYF. DNA of the CDR3: TGTGCCAGCAGTTTGGTGGGGCAGGGTGCAAACACCATATATTTT.

This chain joins TRBV4-3 and TRBJ1-1; D gene uncertain. Germline V gene sequence: CDR1 LGHNA, CDR2 YSLEER. CDR3 length: 16 residues. Trimming stripped 5 bases from V and 0 bases from J, with 16 bases between. CDR3 loop: CASSFNIDLMNTEAFF. The CDR3 region has the DNA TGCGCCAGCAGCTTTAATATAGACCTGATGAACACTGAAGCTTTCTTT.

In its sample, this clonotype was seen a few times. The chain joins TRBV11-2 to TRBJ2-7; D is uncertain. Looked up from germline, CDR1 is SGHAT and CDR2 is FQNNGV. The CDR3 runs to 16 residues. V was trimmed by 0 bases and J by 5 bases, leaving 17 bases between them. CDR3 in DNA: TGTGCCAGCAGCTTAGATTCCGCGAAAAGGTTCCACGAGCAGTACTTC. Amino acids: CASSLDSAKRFHEQYF.

V usage is TRBV3-1 and J usage is TRBJ2-7; 10 nucleotides match TRBD1. This CDR3 contains 17 residues. CDR1 is LGHDT, CDR2 YNNKEL, per germline (reference sequence). Trimming at V came to 1 base and at J to 3 bases, leaving 9 bases not matched to a gene. The CDR3 spells CASSQGGPGQGVYEQYF. As DNA, the CDR3 is TGTGCCAGCAGCCAAGGAGGGCCCGGACAGGGGGTCTACGAGCAGTACTTC.

The V gene is TRBV4-3, the J gene TRBJ2-7; D gene unclear. This CDR3 spans 16 amino acids. Germline V gene sequence: CDR1 LGHNA, CDR2 YSLEER. Trimming pared 3 bases from V and 0 bases from J, leaving 15 bases between. The CDR3 is CASSHPGGCDSYEQYF. The DNA for the CDR3 is TGCGCCAGCAGCCACCCAGGCGGCTGCGACTCCTACGAGCAGTACTTC.

This chain connects TRBV27 to TRBJ2-5; 14 bases match TRBD2. J was trimmed by 5 bases and V by 3 bases; bases with no gene match: 14. Per the germline V gene, CDR1 is MNHEY and CDR2 is SMNVEV (reference sequence). There are 19 residues in the CDR3. CDR3: CASSFHGTSGRRSSETQYF. CDR3 nucleotide sequence: TGTGCCAGCAGTTTCCACGGGACTAGCGGGAGACGTAGTTCGGAGACCCAGTACTTC.

This clonotype has more than one count but fewer than ten. As the CDR3 is not closed by the conserved phenylalanine or tryptophan, this likely results from a read error. The chain has TRBV5-1 and TRBJ1-1; D gene unclear. The CDR3 is 14 residues long. The V end lost 0 bases, the J end lost 4 bases, and 10 bases lay between the germline ends. CDR1 is SGHRS, CDR2 YFSETQ, per germline. The CDR3 spells CASSLALGSTEAFS. The DNA of the CDR3 is TGCGCCAGCAGCTTGGCGTTGGGCAGCACTGAAGCTTTCTCT.

This clonotype was observed at least ten times. This chain connects TRBV20-1 to TRBJ2-2; TRBD2 matches 8 bases. CDR1 and CDR2 (germline): DFQATT, SNEGSKA (reference sequence). The CDR3 is made up of 15 amino acids. Trimming at V came to 6 bases and at J to 4 bases, leaving 10 bases not matched to a gene. CDR3 region: CSATGLARATGELFF. CDR3 nucleotides: TGCAGTGCCACCGGACTAGCCCGAGCCACCGGGGAGCTGTTTTTT.

The chain links TRBV29-1 to TRBJ2-7; TRBD2 aligns across 7 bases. Looked up from germline, CDR1 is SQVTM and CDR2 is ANQGSEA. This CDR3 region has 13 residues. Trimming took 6 bases from V and 0 from J; bases not matched to a gene: 5. This chain's CDR3 is CSVPGTNSYEQYF. The DNA for the CDR3 is TGCAGCGTCCCCGGGACTAACTCCTACGAGCAGTACTTC.

The chain couples TRBV6-1 to TRBJ2-3; 7 bases line up with TRBD2. This CDR3 region has 14 residues. J was trimmed by 13 bases and V by 1 base; bases with no gene match: 11. Germline CDR1 MNHNS, CDR2 SASEGT. Here the CDR3 DNA reads TGTGCCAGCAGTGAAGTTAACCCCGGGACTAATGAGTATTTT. Residues: CASSEVNPGTNEYF.

This clonotype was observed at least ten times. The genes are TRBV20-1 and TRBJ2-2; D perhaps matches TRBD1 (6 bases). The CDR3 is 14 residues long. Deletions cut 4 bases from V and 1 base from J, with 10 bases between. The germline V gene has CDR1 DFQATT and CDR2 SNEGSKA (reference sequence). The CDR3 spells CSATGQLNTGELFF. The CDR3 DNA reads as TGCAGTGCTACCGGACAGTTGAACACCGGGGAGCTGTTTTTT.

The sample holds many counts of this clonotype. The V call is TRBV5-6, the J call TRBJ2-1; D is undetermined. Trimming shortened V by 1 base and J by 3 bases, and 5 bases separated the two germline ends. Germline-derived CDR1 and CDR2 are SGHDT and YYEEEE. The CDR3 length is 13 residues. This CDR3 is CASSLIDYNEQFF. For the CDR3, the DNA is TGTGCCAGCAGCTTGATTGACTACAATGAGCAGTTCTTC.

This clonotype appeared many times. The V and J genes are TRBV10-3 and TRBJ2-3, with TRBD2 matching 12 bases. V shed 10 bases, J shed 6 bases, and the junction held 23 bases outside the gene matches. The germline V gene has CDR1 ENHRY and CDR2 SYGVKD. CDR3 size: 19 residues. The CDR3 here is CATGNRVSTSGGPWDTQYF. The CDR3 nucleotides are TGTGCCACCGGTAACAGGGTTTCGACTAGCGGGGGACCATGGGATACGCAGTATTTT.

A note on this clonotype: A single base separates this from a much larger clone, so it may be a read error. The rearrangement joins TRBV29-1 to TRBJ2-1, with D possibly matching TRBD1 (5 bases). The germline V gene encodes CDR1 SQVTM and CDR2 ANQGSEA. There are 9 residues in the CDR3. This chain's CDR3 is CSVDFQGLF. For the CDR3, the DNA is TGCAGCGTTGATTTCCAGGGCCTATTC.

This chain uses TRBV5-1 with TRBJ1-4, with 8 bases identical to TRBD1. CDR3 length equals 16 residues. CDR1 and CDR2 from the germline V gene are SGHRS and YFSETQ. The J segment lost 6 bases and the V segment lost 3 bases, leaving 10 bases of the junction unmatched. This CDR3 reads CASSYGPTTGDEKLFF. The DNA of the CDR3 is TGCGCCAGCAGCTACGGGCCAACGACAGGGGATGAAAAACTGTTTTTT.

This clonotype was counted ten times or more. This chain joins TRBV15 and TRBJ2-7; no firm D call. V was shortened by 1 base and J by 0 bases, with 16 bases between the two germline ends. Germline CDR1 and CDR2: LNHNV and YYDKDF (reference sequence). This CDR3 is 17 amino acids long. The DNA of the CDR3 is TGTGCCACCAGCAGAGTACACACCAGAACCTTCTCCTACGAGCAGTACTTC. Its translation: CATSRVHTRTFSYEQYF.